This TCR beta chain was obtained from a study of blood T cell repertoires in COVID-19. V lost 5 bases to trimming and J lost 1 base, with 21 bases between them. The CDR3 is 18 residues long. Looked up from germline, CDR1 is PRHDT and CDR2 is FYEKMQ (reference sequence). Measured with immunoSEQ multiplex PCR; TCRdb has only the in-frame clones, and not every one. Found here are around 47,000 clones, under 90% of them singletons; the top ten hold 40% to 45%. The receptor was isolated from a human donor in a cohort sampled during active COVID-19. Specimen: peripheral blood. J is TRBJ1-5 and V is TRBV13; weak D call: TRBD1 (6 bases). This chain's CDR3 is CASSISRGGPTSNQPQHF. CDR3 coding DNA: TGTGCCAGCAGCATCAGCCGAGGGGGACCTACAAGCAATCAGCCCCAGCATTTT.